A single sample is the source of the 26 T cell receptor beta chains below, sequenced in a study of T cell responses to AZD1222 COVID-19 vaccine. Assay: immunoSEQ multiplex PCR; the TCRdb copy retains only in-frame clones and omits some. The sample lists about 160,000 clones, approximately 91% seen once, with around 5.2% in the top ten. Sample: peripheral blood, taken on day 0 of AZD1222 vaccination. The receptors here all came from an adult in good health.

This clone came up a few times. V usage is TRBV6-2 or TRBV6-3 and J usage is TRBJ1-1; D is possibly TRBD1 (5 bases). V lost 4 bases and J lost 0, with 6 bases in between. CDR1 is MNHEY, CDR2 SVGEGT, per germline. The CDR3 sequence is 13 residues long. DNA of the CDR3: TGTGCCAGCAGTTGGGGGGTGAACACTGAAGCTTTCTTT. Its translation: CASSWGVNTEAFF.

The chain couples TRBV6-2 or TRBV6-3 to TRBJ2-1, with TRBD1 identical over 9 bases. V gave up 5 bases and J gave up 8 bases; unmatched junction bases: 7. Germline values: CDR1 MNHEY, CDR2 SVGEGT. CDR3 length: 14 residues. CDR3 nucleotides: TGTGCCAGCAGTCCCCGGGACAGGGTCCATGAGCAGTTCTTC. Encoded protein: CASSPRDRVHEQFF.

Here the CDR3 DNA reads TGTGCCAGCAGCGGGGACACGTACGAGCAGTACTTC. Protein sequence: CASSGDTYEQYF. V usage is TRBV5-4 and J usage is TRBJ2-7, with D possibly TRBD1 on 6 matching bases. In germline, CDR1 is SGHNT, CDR2 YYREEE (reference sequence). The CDR3 runs to 12 residues. Trimming took off 4 bases at V and 4 bases at J, with 9 bases between the two ends.

The V call is TRBV6-2 or TRBV6-3, the J call TRBJ1-1; 7 nucleotides line up with TRBD1. This CDR3 is built from 13 residues. CDR1 is MNHEY, CDR2 SVGEGT, per germline. V lost 5 bases to trimming and J lost 11 bases; unmatched junction nucleotides: 11. The CDR3 nucleotides are TGTGCCAGCAGTCCCCAGACAGGGCGGGAGGCTTTCTTT. Its translation is CASSPQTGREAFF.

The CDR3 nucleotides read TGTGCCAGCAGTCTAGGGTCACCGCATGAGCAGTTCTTC. Residues: CASSLGSPHEQFF. The chain couples TRBV2 to TRBJ2-1; D ambiguous. The ends were cut back, 5 bases at V and 8 bases at J, with 13 bases in the middle. The CDR3 runs 13 residues. From germline, CDR1 is SNHLY and CDR2 FYNNEI.

This clone is a singleton in its sample. In nucleotides, the CDR3 is TGTGCCAGCAGCCAAGATGGCCGGAGAAAGGAAAAACTGTTTTTT. It translates to CASSQDGRRKEKLFF. The rearrangement uses TRBV3-1 (or the pseudogene TRBV3-2) and TRBJ1-4; unclear D gene. Germline lookup yields CDR1 LGHDT and CDR2 YNNKEL (reference sequence). Trimming took 0 bases from V and 8 from J, leaving 13 bases between them. CDR3 length: 15 amino acids.

V is TRBV12-5 and J is TRBJ2-3; D is perhaps TRBD1 or TRBD2 (5 bases each). This CDR3 contains 18 residues. Germline-derived CDR1 and CDR2 are LGHNT and FRNRAP. The V gene lost 1 base and the J gene lost 4 bases, with 21 bases spanning the gap. The CDR3 DNA reads as TGTGCTAGTGGTTTGGGGGCAGGTTCGGGGCTAAACCCAGATACGCAGTATTTT. It codes for CASGLGAGSGLNPDTQYF.

The chain employs TRBV27 and TRBJ2-1; D is perhaps TRBD2 (5 bases). Looked up from germline, CDR1 is MNHEY and CDR2 is SMNVEV (reference sequence). The CDR3 is 13 amino acids. V was trimmed by 2 bases and J by 5 bases, leaving 7 bases between them. The chain's CDR3 is CASSLLAHNEQFF. The CDR3 nucleotides are TGTGCCAGCAGTTTACTAGCCCACAATGAGCAGTTCTTC.

The rearrangement links TRBV9 to TRBJ2-7; D is unclear. Trimming stripped 0 bases from V and 0 bases from J, with 13 bases between. Germline CDR1 and CDR2: SGDLS and YYNGEE. This CDR3 is built from 16 residues. DNA for the CDR3: TGTGCCAGCAGCGTAGGATCTTCGTCTCCCTCCTACGAGCAGTACTTC. Translating gives CASSVGSSSPSYEQYF.

This clone was picked up a small number of times. One junction end does not reproduce the germline sequence, and a read error may be involved. CDR3 amino acids: CASSSSLGRGSF. Written as DNA, the CDR3 is TGTGCCAGCAGCTCATCTTTAGGCAGGGGCTCATTC. This rearrangement joins TRBV7-2 to TRBJ2-7; a weak D match, TRBD1 (6 bases). From germline, CDR1 is SGHTA and CDR2 FQGNSA. The CDR3 length is 12 residues.

The chain has TRBV30 and TRBJ1-4; D gene unclear. The CDR3 spans 15 residues. The germline V and J ends were trimmed by 1 base and 8 bases, with 17 bases remaining between them. Germline V gene data show CDR1 as GTSNPN and CDR2 as SVGIG (reference sequence). In DNA, the CDR3 is TGTGCCTGGAGTGCCCCTACGCCCGGGTCGGAAAAACTGTTTTTT. It yields the protein CAWSAPTPGSEKLFF.

The V and J genes are TRBV3-1 (or the pseudogene TRBV3-2) and TRBJ2-1; the D is unclear. The CDR3 runs 13 residues. Looked up from germline, CDR1 is LGHDT and CDR2 is YNNKEL (reference sequence). V was shortened by 3 bases and J by 7 bases, with 10 bases between the two germline ends. The CDR3 nucleotides are TGTGCCAGCAGCCAGACAACCCAGAATGAGCAGTTCTTC. Translation gives CASSQTTQNEQFF.

V usage is TRBV4-3 and J usage is TRBJ1-4; D not certain. Germline assignment: CDR1 LGHNA and CDR2 YSLEER. The CDR3 covers 16 residues. Trimming pared 0 bases from V and 0 bases from J, leaving 8 bases between. CDR3 DNA sequence: TGCGCCAGCAGCCAAGATCGCCTTACAACTAATGAAAAACTGTTTTTT. The encoded protein is CASSQDRLTTNEKLFF.

The chain is built from TRBV15 and TRBJ2-7; D may be TRBD1 (6 bases). The CDR3 consists of 15 residues. V dropped 0 bases and J dropped 5 bases, with 14 bases sitting between them. Germline V CDR1 and CDR2: LNHNV, YYDKDF (reference sequence). The CDR3 DNA sequence: TGTGCCACCAGCAGAGATCAAAACAGGGTGGACGAGCAGTACTTC. This codes for CATSRDQNRVDEQYF. The whole variable domain, filled in from reference TRBV15 and TRBJ2-7, reads DAMVIQNPRYQVTQFGKPVTLSCSQTLNHNVMYWYQQKSSQAPKLLFHYYDKDFNNEADTPDNFQSRRPNTSFCFLDIRSPGLGDTAMYLCATSRDQNRVDEQYFGPGTRLTVT.

V gene TRBV3-1 (or the pseudogene TRBV3-2) combines with J gene TRBJ1-2, with unresolved D. This CDR3 comprises 16 residues. V was cut by 4 bases and J by 1 base, with 16 bases left in between. Germline V gene data show CDR1 as LGHDT and CDR2 as YNNKEL (reference sequence). CDR3 bases: TGTGCCAGCAGCCCACGGAGAGGTGAATATAACTATGGCTACACCTTC. This codes for CASSPRRGEYNYGYTF.

V usage is TRBV28 and J usage is TRBJ1-6; the D gene is possibly TRBD1 (5 bases). CDR1 MDHEN and CDR2 SYDVKM come from the germline V gene. The CDR3 spans 14 residues. V was trimmed by 6 bases and J by 7 bases, leaving 13 bases between them. CDR3 DNA: TGTGCCAGCAGGGAGGGGCATCCAAATTCACCCCTCCACTTT. Translating gives CASREGHPNSPLHF. The whole variable domain, filled in from reference TRBV28 and TRBJ1-6, reads DVKVTQSSRYLVKRTGEKVFLECVQDMDHENMFWYRQDPGLGLRLIYFSYDVKMKEKGDIPEGYSVSREKKERFSLILESASTNQTSMYLCASREGHPNSPLHFGNGTRLTVT.

The chain employs TRBV5-3 and TRBJ2-7; D perhaps matches TRBD1 (5 bases). Being an ORF, TRBV5-3 has a function that is uncertain. The V and J ends lost 1 base and 5 bases respectively, with 13 bases between them. This CDR3 has 14 residues. CDR3 nucleotides: TGTGCCAGAAGCTTGATAGGGGTTCTACACGAGCAGTACTTC. This encodes CARSLIGVLHEQYF.

The CDR3 DNA sequence: TGTGCCAGTACCGATTCGACAGGGTGGAGGGAAGCTTTCTTT. This codes for CASTDSTGWREAFF. This rearrangement joins TRBV19 to TRBJ1-1, with TRBD1 matching over 7 bases. The J segment lost 8 bases and the V segment lost 7 bases, leaving 13 bases of the junction unmatched. Germline assignment: CDR1 LNHDA and CDR2 SQIVND (reference sequence). This CDR3 contains 14 residues.

The gene calls are TRBV28 and TRBJ2-5, with TRBD1 matching 10 bases. Germline V lookup: CDR1 MDHEN, CDR2 SYDVKM. V dropped 5 bases and J dropped 4; count of bases not matched to a gene: 7. This CDR3 has 15 residues. The CDR3 coding sequence is TGTGCCAGCAGTCCCCTCGACAGGGGGCGAGAGACCCAGTACTTC. This sequence encodes CASSPLDRGRETQYF. Full variable domain (outside the CDR3, taken from reference TRBV28 and TRBJ2-5): DVKVTQSSRYLVKRTGEKVFLECVQDMDHENMFWYRQDPGLGLRLIYFSYDVKMKEKGDIPEGYSVSREKKERFSLILESASTNQTSMYLCASSPLDRGRETQYFGPGTRLLVL.

The V call is TRBV6-5, the J call TRBJ2-7; perhaps TRBD2 as D (6 bases). Trimming shortened V by 2 bases and J by 3 bases, and 11 bases separated the two germline ends. Germline V CDR1 and CDR2: MNHEY, SVGAGI. There are 14 residues in the CDR3. The CDR3 loop reads CASSYDGSGYEQYF. The CDR3 bases are TGTGCCAGCAGTTACGACGGGAGTGGCTACGAGCAGTACTTC.

The chain couples TRBV27 to TRBJ1-1; D gene uncertain. This CDR3 region has 13 residues. Germline V gene data show CDR1 as MNHEY and CDR2 as SMNVEV (reference sequence). V shed 5 bases and J shed 2 bases, with 9 bases lying between them. The CDR3 DNA is TGTGCCAGCAGTCTGACACGAAACACTGAAGCTTTCTTT. Protein sequence: CASSLTRNTEAFF.

This sequence joins TRBV9 and TRBJ2-5; D is possibly TRBD2 (6 bases). The V gene's germline CDR1 is SGDLS and CDR2 YYNGEE. The CDR3 contains 14 residues. The V end lost 0 bases, the J end lost 7 bases, and 13 bases lay between the germline ends. CDR3 nucleotides: TGTGCCAGCAGCGTAGAGCCGGGAGAGGGGACCCAGTACTTC. It specifies CASSVEPGEGTQYF.

V and J are TRBV19 and TRBJ1-2; TRBD1 matches at 9 bases. This CDR3 contains 15 residues. Germline V lookup: CDR1 LNHDA, CDR2 SQIVND (reference sequence). J was trimmed by 4 bases and V by 4 bases; bases with no gene match: 7. The CDR3 region has the DNA TGTGCCAGTAGTACAACAGGGGGCGTTGGCTATGGCTACACCTTC. Translated: CASSTTGGVGYGYTF.

This clone was seen just once. The rearrangement uses TRBV19 and TRBJ2-2, with D uncertain. CDR3 size: 16 residues. The V end was cut by 7 bases, the J end by 0 bases, with 15 bases between. Germline loops: CDR1 LNHDA, CDR2 SQIVND (reference sequence). Here the CDR3 reads CASTELINANTGELFF. The DNA for the CDR3 is TGTGCCAGTACCGAACTTATAAATGCGAACACCGGGGAGCTGTTTTTT.

The gene calls are TRBV30 and TRBJ1-4, with TRBD1 matching 8 bases. This CDR3 has 16 residues. V shed 6 bases, J shed 5 bases, and the junction held 14 bases outside the gene matches. CDR1 is GTSNPN, CDR2 SVGIG, per germline (reference sequence). The CDR3 bases are TGTGCCTGCGAGGGGGGACCCAGACAGGGGAATGAAAAACTGTTTTTT. Protein sequence: CACEGGPRQGNEKLFF.

The chain couples TRBV2 to TRBJ1-6; D remains unclear. Trimming cost V 2 bases and J 0 bases, with 8 bases left between them. CDR3 length: 16 amino acids. In germline, CDR1 is SNHLY, CDR2 FYNNEI. DNA for the CDR3: TGTGCCAGCAGTGAATCCTGGTTCTCCTATAATTCACCCCTCCACTTT. Translating gives CASSESWFSYNSPLHF.